The 5 T cell receptor beta chains below all came from one sample that was sequenced in a study of shared clonotypes between healthy human individuals. Sequenced by immunoSEQ multiplex PCR; TCRdb stores in-frame clones only, minus some. The sample holds about 1 million clones, roughly 75% seen once. Sequencing was carried out using memory CD4+ T cells sorted from blood. Subset reported: CD45RA-negative fraction. These receptors were collected from a young man in good health.

The CDR3 DNA reads TGTGCCAGCAGCCGGGCGGGAACTAATGAAAAACTGTTTTTT. This gives the protein CASSRAGTNEKLFF. J is TRBJ1-4 and V is TRBV6-1; D is undetermined. This CDR3 has 14 amino acids. Germline CDR1 MNHNS, CDR2 SASEGT. V lost 6 bases and J 1 base, leaving 9 bases between the germline ends.

A remark on this clone: This same CDR3 is encoded by further DNA sequences in the sample. The chain has TRBV9 and TRBJ2-1; no clear D. Germline V gives CDR1 SGDLS, CDR2 YYNGEE. The CDR3 covers 15 residues. V was trimmed by 0 bases and J by 2 bases, leaving 9 bases between them. The CDR3 reads CASSVGRLTYNEQFF. DNA for the CDR3: TGTGCCAGCAGCGTAGGTAGGCTAACCTACAATGAGCAGTTCTTC.

This clone appeared a single time. The chain joins TRBV28 to TRBJ2-7; 7 bases fit TRBD2. Germline V lookup: CDR1 MDHEN, CDR2 SYDVKM. The V and J ends lost 3 bases and 4 bases, in that order; junction bases with no gene match: 15. The CDR3 is 17 amino acids. CDR3 in amino acids: CASSLGGTGFISYEQYF. Here the CDR3 DNA reads TGTGCCAGCAGTTTGGGGGGGACGGGGTTCATCTCGTACGAGCAGTACTTC.

The V and J genes are TRBV30 and TRBJ2-1; 9 bases align to TRBD2. V gave up 0 bases and J gave up 3 bases; unmatched junction bases: 6. The CDR3 has 16 amino acids. The germline CDR1 and CDR2 sequences are GTSNPN and SVGIG (reference sequence). CDR3 sequence: CAWSVVAGVFYNEQFF. The CDR3 nucleotides read TGTGCCTGGAGTGTGGTAGCGGGAGTATTCTACAATGAGCAGTTCTTC.

The V call is TRBV27, the J call TRBJ2-7; D is perhaps TRBD2 (6 bases). CDR1 MNHEY and CDR2 SMNVEV come from the germline V gene (reference sequence). V lost 5 bases to trimming and J lost 2 bases, with 13 bases between them. The CDR3 loop spans 14 amino acids. DNA for the CDR3: TGTGCCAGCAGTCCCGGAGCGGGCCCCTACGAGCAGTACTTC. It specifies CASSPGAGPYEQYF.